The T cell receptor (beta chain) under discussion was sequenced for a study of OX40 agonist ivuxolimab in advanced cancers. The method was immunoSEQ multiplex PCR; TCRdb's version includes in-frame clones alone and lacks a portion of them. Among around 55,000 clones listed, around 89% were seen once. CDR1 and CDR2 from the germline V gene are SGDLS and YYNGEE. This CDR3 comprises 14 residues. Trimming removed 2 bases from V and 2 bases from J, with 9 bases in between. The receptor comes from an adult with an advanced solid tumor such as melanoma, head and neck, liver or kidney cancer. The chain carries TRBV9 and TRBJ2-3; either TRBD1 or TRBD2 may fit D (5 bases each). The sequencing here drew on CD4+ or CD8+ T cells sorted from blood, taken in a trial of the OX40 agonist ivuxolimab. This chain's CDR3 is CASSVWDDTDTQYF. CDR3 sequence (DNA): TGTGCCAGCAGCGTGTGGGACGACACAGATACGCAGTATTTT.